The source of this TCR beta chain is a study of CD8+CD57+ T cells in acquired aplastic anemia. About the research overall: Yields of DNA that came from sorted CD4+ and CD8+ cells averaged approximately 3.2 ug.

Patients chosen for sequencing had shown CD8+CD57+ cell expansion by flow cytometry. No therapy was given to patients before blood sampling. Broader study findings: Patients and controls had in common approximately 30 CD8+ CDR3 sequences. A significant difference in CD8+ Simpson's diversity between patients and controls was not found.

Genomic DNA, serving as template, underwent TCR beta VDJ and CDR3 profiling. MiXCR, applied by TCRdb to the reads, yields one record per CDR3 protein. The sample lists fewer than 200,000 distinct CDR3 sequences; around half were seen once. A remark on this clonotype: Its antigen is undetermined.

The source is a human donor with aplastic anemia. What was sequenced was sorted CD4+, CD8+, or CD8+CD57+ T cells (not recorded which) from PBMCs.

CDR3 protein: CASSLVGVGGEQYF. The CDR3 DNA reads TGTGCCAGCAGCTTGGTTGGGGTTGGGGGCGAGCAGTACTTC. The V gene is TRBV5-4, the J gene TRBJ2-7, with D possibly being TRBD1 or TRBD2 (5 bases each). CDR3 length equals 14 residues. V was clipped by 0 bases and J by 6 bases, with 13 bases between them. Germline-derived CDR1 and CDR2 are SGHNT and YYREEE (reference sequence).